This record covers a single T cell receptor (beta chain). What it binds is unknown. The sample belongs to a study of cytomegalovirus exposure and HLA in healthy donors. Study details: Previous work identified roughly 120 million unique TCR beta sequences from 150 million to 200 million T cells. Notes on the study in general: According to the study, roughly 160 TCR beta chains were cytomegalovirus-associated. When presence/absence was analysed, sequencing depth was taken to be roughly uniform across donors.

The CDR3 has 15 residues. Germline V gives CDR1 SNHLY, CDR2 FYNNEI. The V and J ends lost 3 bases and 2 bases respectively, with 12 bases between them. It was with 60 Vbeta and 13 Jbeta primers that the PCR ran. TCRdb keeps only in-frame clones here, not all; method: immunoSEQ multiplex PCR. The sample carries 150,000 to 200,000 clones, about 77% recorded once. The sequence was obtained from a woman aged 25 to 39 in good health and CMV-seropositive. This chain links TRBV2 with TRBJ2-3, with D perhaps matching TRBD2 (6 bases). Sequencing was performed on PBMCs. The chain's CDR3 is CASSDGGGPTDTQYF. In DNA, the CDR3 is TGTGCCAGCAGTGACGGGGGAGGACCCACAGATACGCAGTATTTT. The full variable domain, in which reference TRBV2 and TRBJ2-3 provide the parts outside the CDR3, is EPEVTQTPSHQVTQMGQEVILRCVPISNHLYFYWYRQILGQKVEFLVSFYNNEISEKSEIFDDQFSVERPDGSNFTLKIRSTKLEDSAMYFCASSDGGGPTDTQYFGPGTRLTVL.